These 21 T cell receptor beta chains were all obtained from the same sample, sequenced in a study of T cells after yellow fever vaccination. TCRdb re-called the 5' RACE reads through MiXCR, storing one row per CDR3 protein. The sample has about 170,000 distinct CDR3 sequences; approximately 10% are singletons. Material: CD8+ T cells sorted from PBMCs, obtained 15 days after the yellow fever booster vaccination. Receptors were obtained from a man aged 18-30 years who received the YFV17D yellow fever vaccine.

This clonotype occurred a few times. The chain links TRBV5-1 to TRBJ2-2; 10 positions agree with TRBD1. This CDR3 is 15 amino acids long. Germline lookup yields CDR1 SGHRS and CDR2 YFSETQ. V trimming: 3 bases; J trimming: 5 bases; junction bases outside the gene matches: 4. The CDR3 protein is CASSSDRGFTGELFF. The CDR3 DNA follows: TGCGCCAGCAGCTCGGACAGGGGGTTTACCGGGGAGCTGTTTTTT.

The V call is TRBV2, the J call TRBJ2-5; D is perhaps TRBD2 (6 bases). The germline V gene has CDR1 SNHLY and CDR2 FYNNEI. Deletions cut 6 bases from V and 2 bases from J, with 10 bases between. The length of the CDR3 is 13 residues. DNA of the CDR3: TGTGCCAGCAGGGAGGGTGGGCAAGAGACCCAGTACTTC. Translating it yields CASREGGQETQYF.

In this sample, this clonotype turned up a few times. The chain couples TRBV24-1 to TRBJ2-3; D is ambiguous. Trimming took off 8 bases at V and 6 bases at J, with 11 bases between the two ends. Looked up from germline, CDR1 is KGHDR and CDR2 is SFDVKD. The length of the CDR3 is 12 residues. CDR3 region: CATTDGLDTQYF. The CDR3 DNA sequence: TGTGCCACCACCGACGGGCTGGATACGCAGTATTTT.

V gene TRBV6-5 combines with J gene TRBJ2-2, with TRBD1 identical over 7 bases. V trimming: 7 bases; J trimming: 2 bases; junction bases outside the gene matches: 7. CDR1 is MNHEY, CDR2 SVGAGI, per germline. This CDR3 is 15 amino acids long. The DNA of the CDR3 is TGTGCCAGCAAAGTTCGGGACAGAAACACCGGGGAGCTGTTTTTT. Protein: CASKVRDRNTGELFF.

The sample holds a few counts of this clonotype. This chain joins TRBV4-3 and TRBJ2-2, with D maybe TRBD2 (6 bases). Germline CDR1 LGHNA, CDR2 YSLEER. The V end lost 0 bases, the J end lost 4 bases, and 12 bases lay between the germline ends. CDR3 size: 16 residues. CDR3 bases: TGCGCCAGCAGCCAAGAGGGGTGGGGAGGCACCGGGGAGCTGTTTTTT. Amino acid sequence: CASSQEGWGGTGELFF.

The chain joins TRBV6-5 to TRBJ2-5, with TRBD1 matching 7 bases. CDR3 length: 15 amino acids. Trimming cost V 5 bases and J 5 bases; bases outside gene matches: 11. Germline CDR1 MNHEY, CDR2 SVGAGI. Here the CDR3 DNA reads TGTGCCAGCAGTCTCAGGGACAGACCGCGTGAGACCCAGTACTTC. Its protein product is CASSLRDRPRETQYF.

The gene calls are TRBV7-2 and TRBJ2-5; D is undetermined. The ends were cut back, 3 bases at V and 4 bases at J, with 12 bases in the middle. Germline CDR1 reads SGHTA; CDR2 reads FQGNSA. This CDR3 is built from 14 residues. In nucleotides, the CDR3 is TGTGCCAGCAGCTTCTCAGGTTTGAGAGAGACCCAGTACTTC. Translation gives CASSFSGLRETQYF.

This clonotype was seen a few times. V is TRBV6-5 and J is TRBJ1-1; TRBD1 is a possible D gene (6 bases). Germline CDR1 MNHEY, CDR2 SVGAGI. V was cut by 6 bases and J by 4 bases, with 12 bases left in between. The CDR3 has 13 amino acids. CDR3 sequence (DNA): TGTGCCAGCAGACCAAACAGGGTCACTGAAGCTTTCTTT. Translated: CASRPNRVTEAFF.

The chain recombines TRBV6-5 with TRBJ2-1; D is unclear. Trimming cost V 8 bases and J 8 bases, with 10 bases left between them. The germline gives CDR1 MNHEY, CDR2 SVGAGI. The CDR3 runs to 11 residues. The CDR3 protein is CASSRFDEQFF. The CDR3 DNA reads TGTGCCAGCTCCCGGTTCGATGAGCAGTTCTTC.

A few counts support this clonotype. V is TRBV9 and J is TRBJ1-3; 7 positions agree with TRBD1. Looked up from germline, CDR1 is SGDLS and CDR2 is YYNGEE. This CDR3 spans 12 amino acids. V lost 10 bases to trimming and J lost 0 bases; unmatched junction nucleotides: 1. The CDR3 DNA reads TGTGCCTCAGGGGGCTCTGGAAACACCATATATTTT. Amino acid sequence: CASGGSGNTIYF.

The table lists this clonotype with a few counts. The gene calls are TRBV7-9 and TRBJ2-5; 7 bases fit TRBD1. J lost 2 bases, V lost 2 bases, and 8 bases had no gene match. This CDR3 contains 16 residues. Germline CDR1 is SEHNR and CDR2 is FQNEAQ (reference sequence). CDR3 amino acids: CASSLNAGTVQETQYF. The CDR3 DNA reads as TGTGCCAGCAGCTTAAACGCCGGGACAGTACAAGAGACCCAGTACTTC.

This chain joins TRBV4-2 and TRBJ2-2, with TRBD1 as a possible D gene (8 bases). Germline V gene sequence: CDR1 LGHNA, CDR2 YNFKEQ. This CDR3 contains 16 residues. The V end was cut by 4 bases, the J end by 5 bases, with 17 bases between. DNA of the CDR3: TGTGCCAGCAGCCCCAGACAGGGGAGGGAGACCGGGGAGCTGTTTTTT. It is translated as CASSPRQGRETGELFF.

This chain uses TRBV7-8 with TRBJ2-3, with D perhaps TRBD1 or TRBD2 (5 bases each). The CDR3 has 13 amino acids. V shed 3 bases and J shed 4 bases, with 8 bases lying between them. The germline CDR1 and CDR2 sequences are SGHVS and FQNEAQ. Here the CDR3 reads CASSFRDPDTQYF. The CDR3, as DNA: TGTGCCAGCAGCTTCAGGGACCCAGATACGCAGTATTTT.

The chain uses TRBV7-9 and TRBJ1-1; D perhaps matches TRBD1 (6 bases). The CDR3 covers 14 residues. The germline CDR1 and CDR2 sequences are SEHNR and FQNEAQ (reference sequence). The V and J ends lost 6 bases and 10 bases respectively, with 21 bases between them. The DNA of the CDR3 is TGTGCCAGCAGTCTTAGGGACACTGGGCTCGGAGCTTTCTTT. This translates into CASSLRDTGLGAFF.

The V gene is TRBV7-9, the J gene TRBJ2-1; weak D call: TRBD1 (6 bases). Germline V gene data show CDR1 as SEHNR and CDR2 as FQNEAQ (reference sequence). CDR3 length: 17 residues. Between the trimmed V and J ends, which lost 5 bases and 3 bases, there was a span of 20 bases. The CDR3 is CASSRGGWTANYNEQFF. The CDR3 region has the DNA TGTGCCAGCAGCCGTGGCGGGTGGACAGCCAACTACAATGAGCAGTTCTTC.

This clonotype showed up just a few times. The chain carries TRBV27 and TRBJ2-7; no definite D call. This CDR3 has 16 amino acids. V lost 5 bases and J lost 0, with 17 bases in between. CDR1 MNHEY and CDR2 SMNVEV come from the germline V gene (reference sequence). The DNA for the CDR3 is TGTGCCAGCAGTCCGTTAGGACCCGAAGGCTCCTACGAGCAGTACGTC. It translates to CASSPLGPEGSYEQYV.

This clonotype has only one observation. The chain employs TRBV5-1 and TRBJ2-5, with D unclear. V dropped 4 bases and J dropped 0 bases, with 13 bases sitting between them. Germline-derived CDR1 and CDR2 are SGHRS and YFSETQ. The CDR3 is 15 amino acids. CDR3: CASSPQVVDQETQYF. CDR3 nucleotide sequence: TGCGCCAGCAGCCCGCAGGTGGTAGACCAAGAGACCCAGTACTTC.

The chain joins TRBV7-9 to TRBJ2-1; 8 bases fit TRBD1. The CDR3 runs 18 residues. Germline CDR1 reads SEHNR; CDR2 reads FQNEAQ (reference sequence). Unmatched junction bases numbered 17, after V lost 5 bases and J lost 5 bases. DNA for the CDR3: TGTGCCAGCAGCCACCACTACGACAGGGGTCTTTGGGACAATGAGCAGTTCTTC. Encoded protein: CASSHHYDRGLWDNEQFF.

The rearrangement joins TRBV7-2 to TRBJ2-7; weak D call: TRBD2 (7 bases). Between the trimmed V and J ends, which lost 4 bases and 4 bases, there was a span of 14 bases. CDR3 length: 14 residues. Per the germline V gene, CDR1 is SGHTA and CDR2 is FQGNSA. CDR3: CASSWGGEGYEQYF. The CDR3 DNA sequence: TGTGCCAGCAGCTGGGGGGGCGAAGGGTACGAGCAGTACTTC.

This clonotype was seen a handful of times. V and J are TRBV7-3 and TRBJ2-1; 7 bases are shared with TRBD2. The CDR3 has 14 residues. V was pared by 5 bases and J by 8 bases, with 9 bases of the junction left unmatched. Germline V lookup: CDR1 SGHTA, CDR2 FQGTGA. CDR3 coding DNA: TGTGCCAGCAGCCCCCCTGGGGGGGGGGATGAGCAGTTCTTC. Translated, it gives CASSPPGGGDEQFF.

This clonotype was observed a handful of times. CDR3 in amino acids: CAISQGNTDTQYF. Written as DNA, the CDR3 is TGTGCCATCTCACAGGGAAATACAGATACGCAGTATTTT. The genes are TRBV10-3 and TRBJ2-3, with D possibly TRBD1 on 6 matching bases. Germline V gene sequence: CDR1 ENHRY, CDR2 SYGVKD. The V and J ends lost 8 bases and 3 bases respectively, with 12 bases between them. CDR3 length equals 13 residues.